This TCR beta chain was sequenced for a study of lung T cells in sarcoidosis with Löfgren's syndrome. The study, taken as a whole, reports: Recognition of an unidentified sarcoidosis antigen was only suggested.

The table lists this clonotype with many counts. Its matching antigen is unknown. MiXCR, run by TCRdb on the reads, gives a single entry per CDR3 protein. Of tens of thousands of distinct CDR3 sequences listed, 21% are singletons. V was cut by 6 bases and J by 8 bases, with 17 bases left in between. This CDR3 has 14 residues. The gene calls are TRBV12-3 or TRBV12-4 and TRBJ2-1, with D tentatively TRBD2 (6 bases). This receptor was identified in a human donor with sarcoidosis (Löfgren's syndrome or another form), or a control subject (not recorded which). Sequencing used CD4+ T cells from PBMCs. This CDR3 is CASSIRGLGDEQFF. DNA of the CDR3: TGTGCCAGCAGCATAAGGGGACTGGGGGATGAGCAGTTCTTC.